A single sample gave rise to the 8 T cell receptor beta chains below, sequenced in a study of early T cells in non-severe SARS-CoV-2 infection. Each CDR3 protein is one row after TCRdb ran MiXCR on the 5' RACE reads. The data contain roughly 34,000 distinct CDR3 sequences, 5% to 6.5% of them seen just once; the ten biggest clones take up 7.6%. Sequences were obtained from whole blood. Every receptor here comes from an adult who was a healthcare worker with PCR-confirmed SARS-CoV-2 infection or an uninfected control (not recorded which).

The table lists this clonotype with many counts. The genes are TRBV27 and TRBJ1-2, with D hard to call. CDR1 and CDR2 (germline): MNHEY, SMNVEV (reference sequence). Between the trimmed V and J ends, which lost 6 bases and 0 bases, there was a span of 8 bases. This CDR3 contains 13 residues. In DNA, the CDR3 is TGTGCCAGCAGAAACAGTGCTAACTATGGCTACACCTTC. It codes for CASRNSANYGYTF.

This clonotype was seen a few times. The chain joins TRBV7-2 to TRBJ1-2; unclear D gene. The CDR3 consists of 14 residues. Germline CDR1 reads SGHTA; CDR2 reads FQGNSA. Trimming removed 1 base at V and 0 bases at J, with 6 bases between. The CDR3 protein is CASSLVAANYGYTF. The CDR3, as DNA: TGTGCCAGCAGCTTAGTGGCGGCTAACTATGGCTACACCTTC.

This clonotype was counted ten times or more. CDR3 DNA sequence: TGTGCCCGTGGGGACAGGGGGCCGGAGAGCTATGGCTACACCTTC. Protein: CARGDRGPESYGYTF. V gene TRBV5-3 combines with J gene TRBJ1-2, with TRBD1 matching 12 bases. TRBV5-3 is an open reading frame whose function is uncertain. The CDR3 extends over 15 amino acids. The J segment lost 4 bases and the V segment lost 10 bases, leaving 11 bases of the junction unmatched.

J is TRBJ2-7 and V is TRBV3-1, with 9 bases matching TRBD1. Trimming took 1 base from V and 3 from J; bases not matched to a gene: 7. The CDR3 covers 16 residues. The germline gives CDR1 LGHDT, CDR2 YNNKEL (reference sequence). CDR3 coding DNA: TGTGCCAGCAGCCAAGGGGCAGGGACAGGGAGCTACGAGCAGTACTTC. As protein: CASSQGAGTGSYEQYF.

CDR3 DNA sequence: TGTGCCAGCAGCTCTGGGACACCGAACACTGAAGCTTTCTTT. It translates to CASSSGTPNTEAFF. The chain employs TRBV7-9 and TRBJ1-1, with D perhaps TRBD1 (6 bases). From germline, CDR1 is SEHNR and CDR2 FQNEAQ (reference sequence). The CDR3 has 14 residues. V was cut by 4 bases and J by 1 base, with 10 bases left in between.

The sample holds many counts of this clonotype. CDR3 in amino acids: CASSLGFVAGYNSPLHF. The CDR3, as DNA: TGTGCCAGCAGTTTGGGTTTTGTTGCGGGCTATAATTCACCCCTCCACTTT. The chain employs TRBV28 and TRBJ1-6, with D hard to call. V lost 3 bases and J 3 bases, leaving 15 bases between the germline ends. The CDR3 length is 17 residues. Germline V gene sequence: CDR1 MDHEN, CDR2 SYDVKM. The complete variable domain, with remaining parts taken from reference TRBV28 and TRBJ1-6, reads DVKVTQSSRYLVKRTGEKVFLECVQDMDHENMFWYRQDPGLGLRLIYFSYDVKMKEKGDIPEGYSVSREKKERFSLILESASTNQTSMYLCASSLGFVAGYNSPLHFGNGTRLTVT.

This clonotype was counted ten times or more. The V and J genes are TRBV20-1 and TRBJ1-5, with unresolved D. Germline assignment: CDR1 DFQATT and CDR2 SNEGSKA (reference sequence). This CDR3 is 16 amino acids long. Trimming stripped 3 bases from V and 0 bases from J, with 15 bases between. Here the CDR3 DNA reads TGCAGTGCTAGGTGGTACGGTGTGAATAGCAATCAGCCCCAGCATTTT. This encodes CSARWYGVNSNQPQHF.

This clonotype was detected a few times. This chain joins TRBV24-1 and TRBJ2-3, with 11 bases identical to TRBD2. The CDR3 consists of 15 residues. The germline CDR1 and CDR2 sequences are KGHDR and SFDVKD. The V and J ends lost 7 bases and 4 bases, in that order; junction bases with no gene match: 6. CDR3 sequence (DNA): TGTGCCACCAGGGGTAGCGGGGGGGACGCAGATACGCAGTATTTT. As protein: CATRGSGGDADTQYF.